This T cell receptor beta chain is drawn from a study of blood T cell repertoires in COVID-19. Cohort assignment relied on participant-reported clinical history. Assay: immunoSEQ multiplex PCR; the TCRdb copy retains only in-frame clones and omits some. In the table there are 150,000 or so clones, roughly 75% of which are singletons. The material sequenced was PBMCs or T cells enriched from blood (not recorded which). The source of this sequence is a woman aged 50 to 65 who had recovered from COVID-19.

The chain's CDR3 is CASSSRQGIYEQYV. In nucleotides, the CDR3 is TGTGCCAGCAGTTCCCGACAGGGGATCTACGAGCAGTACGTC. The chain combines TRBV6-5 with TRBJ2-7, with 8 positions matching TRBD1. The CDR3 is made up of 14 amino acids. The ends lost 4 bases at V and 3 bases at J; junction bases unmatched: 5. Germline assignment: CDR1 MNHEY and CDR2 SVGAGI.